One sample yielded the 15 T cell receptor beta chains listed below, sequenced in a study of blood T cell repertoires in COVID-19. TCRdb's copy holds only in-frame clones and misses some; the assay was immunoSEQ multiplex PCR. The table records some 120,000 clones, 88% of them present only once. Material: peripheral blood. Receptors were obtained from a man aged 50 to 59 with acute or convalescent COVID-19.

The sample holds one count of this clone. The chain combines TRBV7-2 with TRBJ2-7, with unresolved D. The CDR3 length is 13 residues. V gave up 5 bases and J gave up 3 bases, with 11 bases separating them. Germline CDR1 reads SGHTA; CDR2 reads FQGNSA. Here the CDR3 reads CASSVPGNYEQYF. The CDR3 DNA reads TGTGCCAGCAGCGTACCAGGAAACTACGAGCAGTACTTC.

The rearrangement links TRBV5-1 to TRBJ1-1; D not certain. CDR1 and CDR2 (germline): SGHRS, YFSETQ. CDR3 length: 15 residues. V lost 0 bases and J lost 4, with 13 bases in between. CDR3 sequence reads: CASSLVAVGPTEAFF. The CDR3 region has the DNA TGCGCCAGCAGCTTGGTCGCGGTCGGCCCCACTGAAGCTTTCTTT.

The chain employs TRBV11-2 and TRBJ2-1, with a weak D call TRBD1 (5 bases). The V and J ends lost 1 base and 1 base respectively, with 8 bases between them. The germline CDR1 and CDR2 sequences are SGHAT and FQNNGV. The CDR3 runs 15 residues. This CDR3 is CASSLVQGSYNEQFF. Here the CDR3 DNA reads TGTGCCAGCAGCTTAGTGCAGGGTTCCTACAATGAGCAGTTCTTC.

J is TRBJ2-7 and V is TRBV3-1 (or the pseudogene TRBV3-2), with D hard to call. The germline V and J ends were trimmed by 4 bases and 0 bases, with 19 bases remaining between them. Per germline, CDR1 LGHDT and CDR2 YNNKEL (reference sequence). The CDR3 covers 17 residues. The CDR3 DNA reads TGTGCCAGCAGCCCGGAATTTGTGGCGGCTAGCTCCTACGAGCAGTACTTC. Its protein product is CASSPEFVAASSYEQYF.

The V and J genes are TRBV3-1 (or the pseudogene TRBV3-2) and TRBJ1-5, with 11 bases aligning to TRBD1. In germline, CDR1 is LGHDT, CDR2 YNNKEL (reference sequence). This CDR3 has 16 amino acids. Trimming removed 4 bases from V and 9 bases from J; junction bases left unmatched: 11. The CDR3 DNA follows: TGTGCCAGCAGCCCATCTCGGGACAGGGGGATTACGCCCCAGCATTTT. This sequence encodes CASSPSRDRGITPQHF.

The J gene is TRBJ1-2, the V gene TRBV25-1, with TRBD1 matching 9 bases. Per the germline V gene, CDR1 is MGHDK and CDR2 is SYGVNS. The junction had 9 bases not matched to a gene; V was cut back by 5 bases and J by 14 bases. CDR3 length equals 12 residues. The CDR3 here is CASSNQQGAYTF. CDR3 DNA: TGTGCCAGCAGTAACCAACAGGGGGCGTATACCTTC.

As DNA, the CDR3 is TGTGCCAGCAGCTTTTTCAGGGCAAAGACCCAGTACTTC. Translating gives CASSFFRAKTQYF. This sequence joins TRBV7-2 and TRBJ2-5; D perhaps matches TRBD1 (5 bases). Germline V gene lookup returns CDR1 SGHTA and CDR2 FQGNSA. The CDR3 contains 13 residues. Deletions cut 3 bases from V and 6 bases from J, with 11 bases between. The whole variable domain, remainder taken from reference TRBV7-2 and TRBJ2-5, is GAGVSQSPSNKVTEKGKDVELRCDPISGHTALYWYRQSLGQGLEFLIYFQGNSAPDKSGLPSDRFSAERTGGSVSTLTIQRTQQEDSAVYLCASSFFRAKTQYFGPGTRLLVL.

The chain employs TRBV27 and TRBJ1-2; 8 nucleotides match TRBD1. This CDR3 region has 16 residues. Germline V lookup: CDR1 MNHEY, CDR2 SMNVEV (reference sequence). J lost 8 bases, V lost 0 bases, and 11 bases had no gene match. This CDR3 reads CASSLSRQGKVEGYTF. CDR3 DNA sequence: TGTGCCAGCAGTTTATCTCGACAGGGGAAGGTAGAAGGCTACACCTTC.

In this sample, this clone turned up once. The chain employs TRBV30 and TRBJ2-5, with TRBD1 matching over 7 bases. V lost 0 bases and J lost 4; bases outside the gene matches: 5. Germline lookup yields CDR1 GTSNPN and CDR2 SVGIG (reference sequence). CDR3 length: 14 residues. This CDR3 reads CAWSVGRGRETQYF. DNA for the CDR3: TGTGCCTGGAGTGTAGGCAGGGGGAGAGAGACCCAGTACTTC.

In nucleotides, the CDR3 is TGCGCCAGCGAACTTGGACTAGCGGGCAATTCCTACGAGCAGTACTTC. It codes for CASELGLAGNSYEQYF. The V and J genes are TRBV10-1 and TRBJ2-7; 11 bases are a match to TRBD2. This CDR3 contains 16 residues. CDR1 is WNHNN, CDR2 SYGVQD, per germline (reference sequence). V shed 8 bases and J 1 base; nucleotides not matched to a gene: 10.

This sequence joins TRBV3-1 (or the pseudogene TRBV3-2) and TRBJ1-4; TRBD1 might be the D (5 bases). CDR3 length: 17 residues. V was pared by 1 base and J by 8 bases, with 20 bases between. The germline V gene encodes CDR1 LGHDT and CDR2 YNNKEL (reference sequence). CDR3 protein: CASSQVALGRGAEKLFF. The CDR3 region has the DNA TGTGCCAGCAGCCAAGTCGCTCTGGGGCGTGGGGCAGAAAAACTGTTTTTT.

The genes are TRBV21-1 and TRBJ1-2; the D call in the table, TRBD1, was not verified against the DNA. TRBV21-1 is a recognized pseudogene. This CDR3 has 16 residues. The CDR3 loop is CASSTCAGGLDYGYTF. The CDR3 coding sequence is TGTGCCAGCAGCACCTGTGCAGGGGGCTTGGACTATGGCTACACCTTC.

CDR3 residues: CASSSTRGSNQPQHF. Here the CDR3 DNA reads TGTGCCAGCAGCTCAACTCGTGGTAGCAATCAGCCCCAGCATTTT. The genes are TRBV11-2 and TRBJ1-5; D not resolved. Germline CDR1 is SGHAT and CDR2 is FQNNGV. V was clipped by 4 bases and J by 0 bases, with 10 bases between them. The CDR3 runs to 15 residues.

CDR3 bases: TGTGCCAGCAGTTCCTACCAGGGGGCTGACACCATATATTTT. This encodes CASSSYQGADTIYF. The rearrangement links TRBV2 to TRBJ1-3; 8 positions match TRBD1. The CDR3 runs to 14 residues. Germline CDR1 SNHLY, CDR2 FYNNEI. V lost 5 bases and J lost 8; bases outside the gene matches: 8.

V is TRBV10-3 and J is TRBJ1-4; TRBD1 matches at 9 bases. V dropped 3 bases and J dropped 8; count of bases not matched to a gene: 4. The CDR3 spans 14 residues. Germline V gives CDR1 ENHRY, CDR2 SYGVKD. The CDR3 bases are TGTGCCATCAGTGATGGACAGGGGAAGGAAAAACTGTTTTTT. Translation gives CAISDGQGKEKLFF.